This T cell receptor beta chain was identified during a study of blood T cell repertoires in COVID-19. Study context: From the United States, Italy and Spain came samples of acute and convalescent COVID-19.

With 6 bases clipped from V and 1 base from J, the junction kept 1 base outside the gene matches. CDR1 and CDR2 (germline): KGHSH, LQKENI. This CDR3 has 16 residues. Sequencing used immunoSEQ multiplex PCR; TCRdb keeps in-frame clones, though not all of them. Of roughly 80,000 clones in the sample, approximately 78% were seen once. This sequence was found in a human donor in a cohort sampled during active COVID-19. The chain carries TRBV18 and TRBJ2-1, with 15 positions matching TRBD2. Sequencing input: peripheral blood. For the CDR3, the DNA is TGTGCCAGCTCCGGGACTAGCGGGGGGTCCTACAATGAGCAGTTCTTC. It encodes CASSGTSGGSYNEQFF.